Given below is one T cell receptor (beta chain) in context. Its antigen is unidentified. The source of the sample is a study of response to subunit inactivated influenza vaccine. General study results and limits: Researchers suggested that each seasonal influenza vaccination recruits few new T cells.

Germline V gene data show CDR1 as ENHRY and CDR2 as SYGVKD. Trimming at V came to 3 bases and at J to 7 bases, leaving 2 bases not matched to a gene. The CDR3 is made up of 14 amino acids. TCRdb reanalysed the RT-PCR reads using MiXCR and keeps one entry per CDR3 protein. The repertoire holds around 480,000 distinct CDR3 sequences, with roughly 11% as singletons. The specimen comprised PBMCs from blood, sampled roughly 45 days after vaccination. V is TRBV10-3 and J is TRBJ2-1; the match to TRBD2 covers 11 bases. This receptor was obtained from a man aged 45-60 years who received an inactivated influenza vaccine. As DNA, the CDR3 is TGTGCCATCAGTGACACTAGCGGGGGTAATGAGCAGTTCTTC. Translating it yields CAISDTSGGNEQFF.